Sequencing of this T cell receptor beta chain was carried out in a study of OX40 agonist ivuxolimab in advanced cancers. Turning to the study itself: Partial responses, seen in three patients, involved one hepatocellular carcinoma and two cutaneous melanomas. Study observations and caveats: Within 6 weeks, CD4+ and CD8+ blood T cells expanded clonally at 0.1 to 3.0 mg/kg. There were also nonresponders showing low normalized T-cell clonal expansion.

Germline values: CDR1 SGHRS, CDR2 YFSETQ. Trimming took off 0 bases at V and 0 bases at J, with 11 bases between the two ends. The CDR3 length is 16 residues. Note on this clone: Its antigen is as yet unknown.

Here immunoSEQ multiplex PCR was the method, and the copy in TCRdb shows in-frame clones only, minus some. The sample comprises 55,000 to 80,000 clones, roughly 80% of which are singletons, and around 8% rests with the top ten. The sample was CD4+ or CD8+ T cells sorted from blood, taken in a trial of the OX40 agonist ivuxolimab. The receptor was isolated from an adult with an advanced solid tumor such as melanoma, head and neck, liver or kidney cancer. V is TRBV5-1 and J is TRBJ2-3; possibly TRBD1 or TRBD2 for D (6 bases each). This chain's CDR3 is CASSLGTGGSTDTQYF. In DNA form, the CDR3 reads TGCGCCAGCAGCTTGGGGACCGGGGGCAGCACAGATACGCAGTATTTT.